This passage covers 30 T cell receptor beta chains from one sample sequenced in a study of T cells in Graves' hyperthyroidism and ophthalmopathy. TCR beta CDR3 regions were amplified from RNA. The TCR CDR3 first-round RT-PCR relied on the HTBI primer set. Using its own MiXCR run on the multiplex PCR reads, TCRdb lists one record per CDR3 protein. Among over 200,000 distinct CDR3 sequences listed, 15% to 20% were seen once. Sequencing was done on a sample of blood. These receptors all come from a middle-aged man with Graves' hyperthyroidism.

This chain joins TRBV7-3 and TRBJ2-1; 14 nucleotides agree with TRBD2. Per the germline V gene, CDR1 is SGHTA and CDR2 is FQGTGA. The CDR3 sequence is 15 residues long. V was clipped by 5 bases and J by 5 bases; unmatched bases: 2. The CDR3 DNA sequence: TGTGCCAGCAGCCGACTAGCGGGGGGGAACAATGAGCAGTTCTTC. The encoded protein is CASSRLAGGNNEQFF.

There are many counts of this clonotype. The chain combines TRBV7-9 with TRBJ2-4; D is possibly TRBD1 (6 bases). This CDR3 spans 15 amino acids. CDR1 and CDR2 (germline): SEHNR, FQNEAQ (reference sequence). V was trimmed by 5 bases and J by 0 bases, leaving 11 bases between them. DNA of the CDR3: TGTGCCAGCAGCCGACAGGCGCTAGCCAAAAACATTCAGTACTTC. Amino acids: CASSRQALAKNIQYF.

In this sample, this clonotype turned up many times. The rearrangement uses TRBV10-3 and TRBJ2-2; D is unresolved. In germline, CDR1 is ENHRY, CDR2 SYGVKD. The CDR3 totals 15 residues. Trimming shortened V by 6 bases and J by 3 bases, and 14 bases separated the two germline ends. CDR3 sequence reads: CAIRGTSGDTGELFF. The CDR3 DNA is TGTGCCATCAGGGGCACCTCCGGAGACACCGGGGAGCTGTTTTTT.

This clonotype was picked up many times. V and J are TRBV5-1 and TRBJ2-3; tentative D call: TRBD1 (5 bases). V was trimmed by 4 bases and J by 1 base, leaving 10 bases between them. CDR3 length equals 14 residues. CDR1 SGHRS and CDR2 YFSETQ come from the germline V gene. CDR3 DNA: TGCGCCAGCAGCCCTGGACAAGGCACAGATACGCAGTATTTT. Translated, it gives CASSPGQGTDTQYF.

Worth noting for this clonotype: This may come from a read error, since a much larger clone is one base off. This chain's CDR3 is CASSLIRNEQSF. CDR3 DNA sequence: TGTGCCAGCAGTTTAATCCGAAATGAGCAGTCCTTC. The V call is TRBV12-3 or TRBV12-4, the J call TRBJ2-1, with D unresolved. This CDR3 is 12 amino acids long.

This clonotype was seen at least ten times. Here the CDR3 DNA reads TGTGCCAGCAGTTTGCCCTTAACAGGGGAGCAGTACTTC. It translates to CASSLPLTGEQYF. This sequence joins TRBV28 and TRBJ2-7; maybe TRBD1 (6 bases). The V end lost 3 bases, the J end lost 7 bases, and 13 bases lay between the germline ends. Per germline, CDR1 MDHEN and CDR2 SYDVKM. This CDR3 is built from 13 residues.

This clonotype was recorded a few times. A much larger clone lies one base from this, so it may be a read error. The CDR3 carries no conserved terminal phenylalanine or tryptophan, so it likely arises from a read error. The V gene is TRBV5-1, the J gene TRBJ2-7; D assignment may be TRBD1 or TRBD2 (7 bases each). The ends were cut back, 4 bases at V and 3 bases at J, with 17 bases in the middle. Per the germline V gene, CDR1 is SGHRS and CDR2 is YFSETQ. The CDR3 runs to 15 residues. CDR3 DNA: TGCGCCAGCAGCGAGGGGGGGACAGCTGACTACGAGCAGTACCTC. Translated, it gives CASSEGGTADYEQYL.

This clonotype was seen at least ten times. The V call is TRBV7-3, the J call TRBJ1-1, with D unclear. Trimming left V 6 bases short and J 3 bases short, with 14 bases between. CDR3 size: 14 residues. Germline V gives CDR1 SGHTA, CDR2 FQGTGA. Here the CDR3 DNA reads TGTGCCAGCAGTCCCTCCGGCGGGGACACTGAAGCTTTCTTT. Translating gives CASSPSGGDTEAFF.

The table lists this clonotype with many counts. The chain is built from TRBV7-8 and TRBJ2-3, with D uncertain. Germline CDR1 is SGHVS and CDR2 is FQNEAQ. The CDR3 is made up of 16 amino acids. V was cut by 2 bases and J by 5 bases, with 17 bases left in between. CDR3 DNA sequence: TGTGCCAGCAGCTTATATCCACAGCTGGATCAAGATACGCAGTATTTT. It translates to CASSLYPQLDQDTQYF. The variable domain in full, with the rest retrieved from reference TRBV7-8 and TRBJ2-3, is GAGVSQSPRYKVAKRGQDVALRCDPISGHVSLFWYQQALGQGPEFLTYFQNEAQLDKSGLPSDRFFAERPEGSVSTLKIQRTQQEDSAVYLCASSLYPQLDQDTQYFGPGTRLTVL.

Ten or more counts support this clonotype. The V and J genes are TRBV11-2 and TRBJ2-1; TRBD2 is a possible D gene (6 bases). Between the trimmed V and J ends, which lost 3 bases and 3 bases, there was a span of 12 bases. Germline values: CDR1 SGHAT, CDR2 FQNNGV. CDR3 size: 15 residues. Here the CDR3 DNA reads TGTGCCAGCAGCTTTTCTACGGGGGTCTACAATGAGCAGTTCTTC. This sequence encodes CASSFSTGVYNEQFF. Full variable domain (outside the CDR3, taken from reference TRBV11-2 and TRBJ2-1): EAGVAQSPRYKIIEKRQSVAFWCNPISGHATLYWYQQILGQGPKLLIQFQNNGVVDDSQLPKDRFSAERLKGVDSTLKIQPAKLEDSAVYLCASSFSTGVYNEQFFGPGTRLTVL.

The table lists this clonotype with a count of one. A junction boundary mismatches the germline segment, possibly from a read error. The gene calls are TRBV28 and TRBJ1-5; D possibly corresponds to TRBD1 (5 bases). In germline, CDR1 is MDHEN, CDR2 SYDVKM. The CDR3 runs to 12 residues. CDR3 loop: CAGSLQVVAQHF. CDR3 bases: TGTGCCGGCAGTCTACAGGTTGTGGCCCAGCATTTT.

This rearrangement joins TRBV28 to TRBJ2-1; 7 positions agree with TRBD1. CDR1 is MDHEN and CDR2 is SYDVKM in the germline V gene. The length of the CDR3 is 14 residues. Trimming at V came to 11 bases and at J to 7 bases, leaving 14 bases not matched to a gene. The CDR3 here is CALQRGGSGNEQFF. The CDR3 region has the DNA TGTGCCCTCCAAAGAGGGGGCAGTGGTAATGAGCAGTTCTTC.

The V and J genes are TRBV7-2 and TRBJ1-5; 7 positions agree with TRBD1. Looked up from germline, CDR1 is SGHTA and CDR2 is FQGNSA. V shed 6 bases and J 6 bases; nucleotides not matched to a gene: 8. The CDR3 is 14 amino acids. This CDR3 reads CASSDAGGSQPQHF. CDR3 DNA sequence: TGTGCCAGCAGTGACGCAGGGGGTAGTCAGCCCCAGCATTTT.

V is TRBV9 and J is TRBJ2-3, with D hard to call. The CDR3 length is 12 residues. The V end was cut by 4 bases, the J end by 6 bases, with 9 bases between. The germline gives CDR1 SGDLS, CDR2 YYNGEE. The CDR3 coding sequence is TGTGCCAGCAGCCTTCCCGGGGATACGCAGTATTTT. The encoded protein is CASSLPGDTQYF.

This clonotype was seen many times. The chain carries TRBV7-8 and TRBJ2-3, with a possible D match to TRBD2 (5 bases). Germline CDR1 reads SGHVS; CDR2 reads FQNEAQ. Trimming cost V 3 bases and J 2 bases, with 9 bases left between them. The CDR3 has 14 amino acids. The CDR3 loop reads CASSFGEVTDTQYF. CDR3 nucleotide sequence: TGTGCCAGCAGCTTCGGGGAAGTCACAGATACGCAGTATTTT.

This sequence joins TRBV7-3 and TRBJ2-5; D possibly matches TRBD1 or TRBD2 (5 bases each). The CDR3 loop spans 14 amino acids. Per the germline V gene, CDR1 is SGHTA and CDR2 is FQGTGA. The ends were cut back, 5 bases at V and 2 bases at J, with 12 bases in the middle. In DNA, the CDR3 is TGTGCCAGCAGCGAGGGGTACGGGCAAGAGACCCAGTACTTC. Protein product: CASSEGYGQETQYF.

The V call is TRBV28, the J call TRBJ2-7; the D gene is possibly TRBD1 (6 bases). Deletions cut 5 bases from V and 3 bases from J, with 23 bases between. Germline assignment: CDR1 MDHEN and CDR2 SYDVKM. This CDR3 is built from 17 residues. The CDR3 sequence is CASSMGYRDGTFYEQYF. CDR3 coding DNA: TGTGCCAGCAGTATGGGTTACAGGGACGGTACTTTCTACGAGCAGTACTTC. The full variable domain, rest sourced from reference TRBV28 and TRBJ2-7, is DVKVTQSSRYLVKRTGEKVFLECVQDMDHENMFWYRQDPGLGLRLIYFSYDVKMKEKGDIPEGYSVSREKKERFSLILESASTNQTSMYLCASSMGYRDGTFYEQYFGPGTRLTVT.

This clonotype was seen many times. The chain links TRBV28 to TRBJ1-6; possible D gene TRBD1, 6 bases. Germline lookup yields CDR1 MDHEN and CDR2 SYDVKM. The CDR3 length is 14 residues. The V end lost 11 bases, the J end lost 6 bases, and 17 bases lay between the germline ends. The DNA of the CDR3 is TGTGCCTTTCAGGAACAGGGTTTTAATTCACCCCTCCACTTT. As protein: CAFQEQGFNSPLHF. The complete variable domain, with remaining parts taken from reference TRBV28 and TRBJ1-6, reads DVKVTQSSRYLVKRTGEKVFLECVQDMDHENMFWYRQDPGLGLRLIYFSYDVKMKEKGDIPEGYSVSREKKERFSLILESASTNQTSMYLCAFQEQGFNSPLHFGNGTRLTVT.

This clonotype was seen more than once but under ten times. The V call is TRBV7-9, the J call TRBJ1-3; a weak D match, TRBD1 (6 bases). The CDR3 is 15 amino acids. Trimming stripped 2 bases from V and 1 base from J, with 9 bases between. Germline V gives CDR1 SEHNR, CDR2 FQNEAQ (reference sequence). CDR3 in amino acids: CASSLTGSSGNTIYF. DNA of the CDR3: TGTGCCAGCAGCTTAACAGGGTCATCTGGAAACACCATATATTTT. The variable domain in full, with the rest retrieved from reference TRBV7-9 and TRBJ1-3, is DTGVSQNPRHKITKRGQNVTFRCDPISEHNRLYWYRQTLGQGPEFLTYFQNEAQLEKSRLLSDRFSAERPKGSFSTLEIQRTEQGDSAMYLCASSLTGSSGNTIYFGEGSWLTVV.

This clonotype has more than one count but fewer than ten. The V call is TRBV7-9, the J call TRBJ1-6, with 11 bases identical to TRBD1. CDR3 length: 17 amino acids. Germline trimming cut 5 bases from V and 0 bases from J; bases unmatched to any gene: 3. The germline V gene has CDR1 SEHNR and CDR2 FQNEAQ (reference sequence). Here the CDR3 reads CASSGDRGSSYNSPLHF. CDR3 nucleotides: TGTGCCAGCAGCGGGGACAGGGGGTCCTCCTATAATTCACCCCTCCACTTT.

The rearrangement joins TRBV9 to TRBJ1-3; 7 nucleotides align to TRBD1. The germline CDR1 and CDR2 sequences are SGDLS and YYNGEE. V shed 4 bases, J shed 4 bases, and the junction held 8 bases outside the gene matches. The length of the CDR3 is 15 residues. The CDR3 DNA is TGTGCCAGCAGCACACTGACAGGGCCCGGAAACACCATATATTTT. Protein product: CASSTLTGPGNTIYF.

This clonotype was observed at least ten times. The CDR3 sequence is CASSSQRGGRVADTQYF. CDR3 nucleotide sequence: TGTGCCAGCAGTTCCCAGCGGGGGGGCCGAGTAGCAGATACGCAGTATTTT. This chain uses TRBV12-3 or TRBV12-4 with TRBJ2-3; 10 bases match TRBD2. Germline trimming cut 4 bases from V and 4 bases from J; bases unmatched to any gene: 11. This CDR3 region has 17 residues.

This clonotype appeared many times. The CDR3 loop is CASSLDSSRSEQFF. The DNA for the CDR3 is TGCGCCAGCAGCTTGGATTCTAGCCGGAGTGAGCAGTTCTTC. This chain joins TRBV5-1 and TRBJ2-1; the D gene is possibly TRBD2 (5 bases). V was clipped by 0 bases and J by 9 bases, with 13 bases between them. CDR1 SGHRS and CDR2 YFSETQ come from the germline V gene. CDR3 length equals 14 residues.

This clonotype was detected ten times or more. V usage is TRBV6-6 and J usage is TRBJ1-1; D is unclear. Between the trimmed V and J ends, which lost 2 bases and 1 base, there was a span of 8 bases. The length of the CDR3 is 14 residues. Looked up from germline, CDR1 is MNHNY and CDR2 is SVGAGI (reference sequence). CDR3 region: CASSYQRQNTEAFF. The CDR3 DNA reads TGTGCCAGCAGTTACCAGAGACAGAACACTGAAGCTTTCTTT.

This clonotype was counted a few times. V is TRBV6-1 and J is TRBJ2-7, with D tentatively TRBD1 (5 bases). The CDR3 loop spans 12 amino acids. Germline V lookup: CDR1 MNHNS, CDR2 SASEGT. The V end lost 7 bases, the J end lost 3 bases, and 10 bases lay between the germline ends. As DNA, the CDR3 is TGTGCCAGCACCACACAGGACTACGAGCAGTACTTC. It specifies CASTTQDYEQYF.

The table lists this clonotype with many counts. The V gene is TRBV28, the J gene TRBJ2-2; unclear D gene. Germline-derived CDR1 and CDR2 are MDHEN and SYDVKM. Deletions cut 7 bases from V and 6 bases from J, with 9 bases between. The CDR3 is 12 residues long. CDR3 protein: CASTRTAGELFF. The DNA of the CDR3 is TGTGCCAGCACACGTACCGCCGGGGAGCTGTTTTTT.

The chain is built from TRBV19 and TRBJ1-1; 7 nucleotides match TRBD1. The CDR3 is 13 amino acids. With 6 bases clipped from V and 5 bases from J, the junction kept 6 bases outside the gene matches. CDR1 LNHDA and CDR2 SQIVND come from the germline V gene (reference sequence). CDR3 residues: CASSQGVWTEAFF. In DNA form, the CDR3 reads TGTGCCAGTAGCCAGGGGGTATGGACTGAAGCTTTCTTT.

This clonotype was detected ten times or more. The CDR3 is CASSLRQGSGEQFF. CDR3 nucleotide sequence: TGTGCCAGCAGCCTCCGACAGGGTTCGGGTGAGCAGTTCTTC. The chain has TRBV11-1 and TRBJ2-1; 7 nucleotides agree with TRBD1. The length of the CDR3 is 14 residues. From germline, CDR1 is SGHAT and CDR2 FQDESV (reference sequence). J lost 9 bases, V lost 5 bases, and 10 bases had no gene match.

About this clonotype itself: This clone may be a read error of a much larger clone one base away. This chain uses TRBV3-1 with TRBJ2-6; no reliable D call. CDR1 is LGHDT, CDR2 YNNKEL, per germline (reference sequence). This CDR3 has 15 residues. Trimming removed 7 bases at V and 3 bases at J, with 13 bases between. The CDR3 nucleotides read TGTGCCAGCACCGTCTTCTCGAATGGGGCCAACGTCCTGACTTTC. It is translated as CASTVFSNGANVLTF.

At least ten counts were recorded for this clonotype. The V call is TRBV4-3, the J call TRBJ2-5; 8 bases match TRBD1. The CDR3 runs to 17 residues. J gave up 7 bases and V 4 bases, and 17 bases lay outside the gene matches. The germline V gene has CDR1 LGHNA and CDR2 YSLEER. The CDR3 nucleotides are TGCGCCAGCAGCCCGGATACTGGACAGGGCTTCTGGGGGACCCAGTACTTC. Encoded protein: CASSPDTGQGFWGTQYF.